Shown below are 25 T cell receptor beta chains from a single sample sequenced in a study of blood T cells in healthy people across ages. A second PCR, run for about 7 to 11 cycles, used a sample-barcoded 5' primer plus a J-beta primer mix. TCRdb re-derived calls from the 5' RACE reads in MiXCR, one entry per CDR3 protein. The profile shows fewer than 700,000 distinct CDR3 sequences, around 41% of them singletons. The sequencing input was blood. These receptors were taken from an elderly man in good health.

A single count supports this clonotype. The V gene is TRBV18, the J gene TRBJ2-4, with D possibly TRBD1 on 6 matching bases. Gene TRBJ2-5 matches the end of the DNA better, so the J call may be wrong. Germline V gene lookup returns CDR1 KGHSH and CDR2 LQKENI. This CDR3 contains 16 residues. The DNA of the CDR3 is TGTGCCAGCTCACAAGCACAGGGAGAGGGCGAAGAGACCCAGTACTTC. The encoded protein is CASSQAQGEGEETQYF.

This clonotype turned up a few times. The chain carries TRBV28 and TRBJ1-2; 9 nucleotides agree with TRBD1. Germline lookup yields CDR1 MDHEN and CDR2 SYDVKM. The CDR3 runs to 16 residues. J gave up 2 bases and V 7 bases, and 11 bases lay outside the gene matches. The CDR3 sequence is CASTPGGQGLNYGYTF. DNA for the CDR3: TGTGCCAGCACCCCCGGGGGACAGGGCCTAAACTATGGCTACACCTTC.

This clonotype was observed a few times. This rearrangement joins TRBV6-5 to TRBJ2-5; 11 positions agree with TRBD1. The end of the DNA is better explained by TRBJ2-7, so the J call may be wrong. CDR3 length: 13 amino acids. The V gene's germline CDR1 is MNHEY and CDR2 SVGAGI. The CDR3 is CASRGTGGVEQYF. The CDR3 nucleotides are TGTGCCAGCAGGGGGACAGGGGGAGTCGAGCAGTACTTC.

This sequence joins TRBV2 and TRBJ2-4; D remains ambiguous. The better agreement between TRBJ2-7 and the DNA end casts doubt on the J call. Germline CDR1 reads SNHLY; CDR2 reads FYNNEI. The CDR3 has 12 amino acids. The CDR3 DNA is TGTGCCAGCTTGACGGAGAACTACGAGCAGTACTTC. It encodes CASLTENYEQYF.

The chain uses TRBV7-9 and TRBJ2-7; 8 bases align to TRBD1. Germline assignment: CDR1 SEHNR and CDR2 FQNEAQ (reference sequence). J lost 5 bases, V lost 5 bases, and 2 bases had no gene match. The CDR3 is 12 residues long. CDR3 DNA sequence: TGTGCCAGCAGCATACAGGGGGACGAGCAGTACTTC. This sequence encodes CASSIQGDEQYF.

The rearrangement links TRBV4-3 to TRBJ1-4; 8 positions match TRBD1. Germline lookup yields CDR1 LGHNA and CDR2 YSLEER. V shed 0 bases and J 4 bases; nucleotides not matched to a gene: 10. The CDR3 loop spans 18 amino acids. The CDR3 is CASSQDVIQGVGNEKLFF. The CDR3 DNA is TGCGCCAGCAGCCAAGACGTCATACAGGGGGTCGGTAATGAAAAACTGTTTTTT.

The V gene is TRBV5-4, the J gene TRBJ2-7, with 10 bases lining up with TRBD2. Germline-derived CDR1 and CDR2 are SGHNT and YYREEE (reference sequence). V gave up 5 bases and J gave up 2 bases; unmatched junction bases: 7. The CDR3 extends over 15 amino acids. The CDR3 protein is CASRRGLAEAYEQYF. CDR3 sequence (DNA): TGTGCCAGCAGGCGCGGACTAGCGGAAGCCTACGAGCAGTACTTC.

The CDR3 DNA reads as TGCAGTGCTAGAGATCTTGGCAGGAACTACGAGCAGTACTTC. This translates into CSARDLGRNYEQYF. The chain combines TRBV20-1 with TRBJ2-7, with unresolved D. The CDR3 totals 14 residues. The V and J ends lost 0 bases and 3 bases respectively, with 12 bases between them. Germline assignment: CDR1 DFQATT and CDR2 SNEGSKA (reference sequence).

This clonotype came up a few times. The genes are TRBV20-1 and TRBJ2-6; D is ambiguous. The CDR3 sequence is 14 residues long. V was clipped by 2 bases and J by 0 bases, with 5 bases between them. Per the germline V gene, CDR1 is DFQATT and CDR2 is SNEGSKA (reference sequence). The CDR3 DNA reads TGCAGTGCTAGATCGGGCTCTGGGGCCAACGTCCTGACTTTC. Residues: CSARSGSGANVLTF.

The chain employs TRBV29-1 and TRBJ2-2; D ambiguous. This CDR3 is 14 amino acids long. Germline values: CDR1 SQVTM, CDR2 ANQGSEA. V lost 3 bases to trimming and J lost 5 bases, with 13 bases between them. CDR3 nucleotides: TGCAGCGTTGAGGCGGCAGGTCGGACCGGGGAGCTGTTTTTT. It specifies CSVEAAGRTGELFF.

This clonotype has a count of ten or more. This chain connects TRBV7-2 to TRBJ1-1; 9 nucleotides line up with TRBD1. Germline CDR1 reads SGHTA; CDR2 reads FQGNSA. With V trimmed by 1 base and J by 1 base, 7 bases remained unmatched. This CDR3 region has 17 residues. The CDR3 DNA reads as TGTGCCAGCAGCTTAGTCGACAGGGGGACCCGGAACACTGAAGCTTTCTTT. Translated: CASSLVDRGTRNTEAFF.

This clonotype was detected only a few times. The CDR3 spells CASSLGGFGANVLTF. The CDR3 DNA is TGTGCCAGCAGCTTAGGGGGTTTCGGGGCCAACGTCCTGACTTTC. This rearrangement joins TRBV11-2 to TRBJ2-6; no firm D call. Trimming removed 1 base from V and 4 bases from J, with 8 bases in between. The germline V gene has CDR1 SGHAT and CDR2 FQNNGV. The CDR3 length is 15 residues.

This clonotype was picked up a small number of times. This chain links TRBV20-1 with TRBJ2-1; TRBD1 might be the D (6 bases). CDR3 length: 16 amino acids. Trimming pared 3 bases from V and 0 bases from J, leaving 15 bases between. Germline values: CDR1 DFQATT, CDR2 SNEGSKA (reference sequence). DNA of the CDR3: TGCAGTGCTAGGGTCAGGGGACAATTCTCCTACAATGAGCAGTTCTTC. Translated: CSARVRGQFSYNEQFF.

The rearrangement joins TRBV20-1 to TRBJ2-7; no firm D call. V gave up 3 bases and J gave up 2 bases, with 8 bases separating them. The CDR3 is made up of 12 amino acids. Germline CDR1 reads DFQATT; CDR2 reads SNEGSKA (reference sequence). The CDR3 sequence: CSASSGPYEQYF. The DNA of the CDR3 is TGCAGTGCTAGCTCGGGTCCCTACGAGCAGTACTTC.

This clonotype was observed a handful of times. The chain has TRBV3-1 and TRBJ2-6, with no clear D. Trimming removed 2 bases at V and 2 bases at J, with 7 bases between. CDR3 size: 15 residues. The germline gives CDR1 LGHDT, CDR2 YNNKEL (reference sequence). The CDR3 sequence: CASSQNLPGANVLTF. The CDR3 nucleotides are TGTGCCAGCAGCCAAAATCTCCCTGGGGCCAACGTCCTGACTTTC.

In its sample, this clonotype was seen a few times. The chain combines TRBV20-1 with TRBJ1-2, with D unresolved. V lost 3 bases to trimming and J lost 4 bases, with 15 bases between them. The germline V gene has CDR1 DFQATT and CDR2 SNEGSKA (reference sequence). CDR3 length: 14 amino acids. The CDR3: CSASFRGKVYGYTF. CDR3 DNA: TGCAGTGCTAGTTTTCGGGGAAAAGTCTATGGCTACACCTTC.

The count of this clonotype is one. The chain links TRBV20-1 to TRBJ1-1; D remains unclear. This CDR3 region has 13 residues. V dropped 4 bases and J dropped 0 bases, with 9 bases sitting between them. Germline CDR1 is DFQATT and CDR2 is SNEGSKA (reference sequence). The CDR3 loop is CSAKATMNTEAFF. As DNA, the CDR3 is TGCAGTGCTAAAGCGACCATGAACACTGAAGCTTTCTTT.

This clonotype was seen only a few times. The J gene is TRBJ2-7, the V gene TRBV12-3 or TRBV12-4; D is unresolved. The CDR3 runs 14 residues. Trimming took off 6 bases at V and 1 base at J, with 13 bases between the two ends. The CDR3 DNA reads as TGTGCCAGCAGCTCGGAGACCGTATCCTACGAGCAGTACTTC. Translating it yields CASSSETVSYEQYF.

V is TRBV4-1 and J is TRBJ2-1; possible D gene TRBD2, 6 bases. Judging by the DNA end, TRBJ2-7 fits better; the J call may be wrong. Germline CDR1 and CDR2: MGHRA and YSYEKL. This CDR3 comprises 17 residues. For the CDR3, the DNA is TGCGCCAGCAGCCAAGGGAGAGGAGGGACCACCTACAATGAGCAGTACTTC. Translated, it gives CASSQGRGGTTYNEQYF.

The rearrangement links TRBV6-1 to TRBJ2-5, with 12 nucleotides matching TRBD2. The CDR3 is 16 residues long. V lost 4 bases and J lost 1; bases outside the gene matches: 4. Germline values: CDR1 MNHNS, CDR2 SASEGT. CDR3 in DNA: TGTGCCAGCAGTGCCTCTAGCGGGGGGGCCCAAGAGACCCAGTACTTC. Translated, it gives CASSASSGGAQETQYF.

The chain uses TRBV12-3 or TRBV12-4 and TRBJ2-1, with 9 bases aligning to TRBD2. V was clipped by 8 bases and J by 7 bases; unmatched bases: 12. The CDR3 consists of 15 residues. The CDR3: CASGRGGSAGNEQFF. The CDR3 bases are TGTGCCAGCGGGCGGGGGGGCAGTGCGGGGAATGAGCAGTTCTTC.

The rearrangement uses TRBV6-6 and TRBJ2-3; D may be TRBD2 (6 bases). Per the germline V gene, CDR1 is MNHNY and CDR2 is SVGAGI (reference sequence). Trimming shortened V by 11 bases and J by 0 bases, and 12 bases separated the two germline ends. This CDR3 has 13 residues. The CDR3 DNA reads TGTGCCTCCGCCGGGACTAGCACAGATACGCAGTATTTT. Amino acid sequence: CASAGTSTDTQYF.

This clonotype turned up a few times. V gene TRBV20-1 combines with J gene TRBJ2-5; no clear D gene. The CDR3 is 15 residues long. Deletions cut 6 bases from V and 1 base from J, with 18 bases between. Germline V gives CDR1 DFQATT, CDR2 SNEGSKA (reference sequence). In nucleotides, the CDR3 is TGCAGTGCCGCCGCCCAGGCTGGCGGCCAAGAGACCCAGTACTTC. Encoded protein: CSAAAQAGGQETQYF.

This clonotype showed up just a few times. The V and J genes are TRBV29-1 and TRBJ2-7; tentative D call: TRBD1 (6 bases). Germline V gene sequence: CDR1 SQVTM, CDR2 ANQGSEA. Trimming shortened V by 4 bases and J by 3 bases, and 13 bases separated the two germline ends. The CDR3 is made up of 13 amino acids. CDR3 nucleotide sequence: TGCAGCGTTGGGACAGTCCAGGGCTACGAGCAGTACTTC. This codes for CSVGTVQGYEQYF.

V gene TRBV7-6 combines with J gene TRBJ2-5; D gene ambiguous. The DNA matches TRBJ2-7 better at its end, which makes the J call doubtful. Germline assignment: CDR1 SGHVS and CDR2 FNYEAQ. CDR3 size: 12 residues. DNA for the CDR3: TGTGCCAGCAGCTTAGTTAGCCGCGAGCAGTACTTC. This encodes CASSLVSREQYF.